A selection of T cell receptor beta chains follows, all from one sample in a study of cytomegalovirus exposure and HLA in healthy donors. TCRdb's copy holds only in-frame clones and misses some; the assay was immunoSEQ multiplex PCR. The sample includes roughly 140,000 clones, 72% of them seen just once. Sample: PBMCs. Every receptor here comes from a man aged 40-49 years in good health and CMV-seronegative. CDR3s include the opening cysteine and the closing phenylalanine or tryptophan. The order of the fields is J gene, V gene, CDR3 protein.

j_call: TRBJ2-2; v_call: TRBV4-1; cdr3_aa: CASSRGTGELFF
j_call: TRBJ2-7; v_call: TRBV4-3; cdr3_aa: CASSLVGHAGYEQYF
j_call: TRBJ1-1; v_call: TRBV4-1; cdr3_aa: CASSQETVGNTEAFF
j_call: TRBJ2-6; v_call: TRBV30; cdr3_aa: CAWSVKGHFPRGANVLTF
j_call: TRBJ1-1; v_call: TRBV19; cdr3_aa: CASSIPGATEAFF
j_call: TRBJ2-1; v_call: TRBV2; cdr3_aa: CASRIIDRGQVFF
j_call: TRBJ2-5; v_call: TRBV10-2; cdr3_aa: CASRDQRGQETQYF
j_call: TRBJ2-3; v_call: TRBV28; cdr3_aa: CASSQHRGGVVLAGGPPTDTQYF
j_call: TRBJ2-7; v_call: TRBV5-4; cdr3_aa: CASSFGTGDWEQYF
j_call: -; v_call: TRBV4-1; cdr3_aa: CASSQGQGFGEQYF
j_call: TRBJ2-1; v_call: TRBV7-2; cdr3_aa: CASSLEGLGGWFF
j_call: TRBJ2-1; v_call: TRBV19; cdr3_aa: CASSISAGGHNEQFF
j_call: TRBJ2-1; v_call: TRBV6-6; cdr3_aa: CASSLRTGGAYNEQFF
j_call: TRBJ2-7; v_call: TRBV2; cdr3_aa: CASSKQRFYEQYF
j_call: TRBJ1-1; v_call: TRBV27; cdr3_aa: CASTGRGADTEAFF
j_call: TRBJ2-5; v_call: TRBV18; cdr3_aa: CASSHSQETQYF
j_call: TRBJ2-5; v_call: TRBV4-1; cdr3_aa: CASSQGGGGLLKETQYF
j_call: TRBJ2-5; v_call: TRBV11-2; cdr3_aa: CASSLLGTRKETQYF
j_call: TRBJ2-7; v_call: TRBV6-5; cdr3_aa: CASSYPLGGSPYEQYF
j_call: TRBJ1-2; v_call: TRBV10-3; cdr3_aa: CAITEPGQGYGYTF
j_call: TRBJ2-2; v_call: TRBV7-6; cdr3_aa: CASSHPAGTGARTGELFF
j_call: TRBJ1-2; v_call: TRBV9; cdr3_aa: CASSVDDRRAGYTF
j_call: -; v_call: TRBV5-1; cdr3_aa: CASSPGWQTRSYEQYF
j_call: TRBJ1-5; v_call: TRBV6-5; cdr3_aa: CASSYSSRYSNQPQHF
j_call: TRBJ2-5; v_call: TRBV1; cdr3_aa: CTSSPKGGGTQETQYF
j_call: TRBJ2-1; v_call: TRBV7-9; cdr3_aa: CASSRQMGLGSGNEQFF
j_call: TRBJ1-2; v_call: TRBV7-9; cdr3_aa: CASSSGTGFGYTF
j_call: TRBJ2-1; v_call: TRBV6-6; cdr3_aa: CASSGTRAGSEQFF
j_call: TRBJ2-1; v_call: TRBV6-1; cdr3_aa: CASSARDRRNNEQFF
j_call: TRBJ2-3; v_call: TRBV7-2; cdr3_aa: CASQPLAGSTDTQYF
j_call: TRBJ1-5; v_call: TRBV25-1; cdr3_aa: CASSFSGNQPQHF
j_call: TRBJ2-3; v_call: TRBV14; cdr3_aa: CASSHIRRLQYF
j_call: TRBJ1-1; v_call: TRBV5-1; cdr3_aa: CASSLGFTGTEAFF
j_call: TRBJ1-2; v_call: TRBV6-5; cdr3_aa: CASSLRQGYGYTF
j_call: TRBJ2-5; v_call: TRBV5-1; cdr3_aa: CASSLSPGQEETQYF
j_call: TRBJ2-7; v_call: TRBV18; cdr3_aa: CASSARSGSTEVWYF
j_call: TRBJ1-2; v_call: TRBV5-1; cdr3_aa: CASSPGQLYGYTF
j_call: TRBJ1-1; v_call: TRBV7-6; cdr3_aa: CASSLDPGMDSEAFF
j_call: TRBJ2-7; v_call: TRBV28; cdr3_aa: CASSPGGFNYEQYF
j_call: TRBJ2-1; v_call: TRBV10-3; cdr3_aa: CAIIRASGPKGLAYNEQFF
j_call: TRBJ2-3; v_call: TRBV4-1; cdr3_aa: CASSPVVGQDTQYF
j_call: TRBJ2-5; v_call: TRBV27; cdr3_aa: CASSSGRGGTQYF
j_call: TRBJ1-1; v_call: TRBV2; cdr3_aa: CASTQGTGGNTEAFF
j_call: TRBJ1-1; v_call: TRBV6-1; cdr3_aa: CASVSGVGTEAFF
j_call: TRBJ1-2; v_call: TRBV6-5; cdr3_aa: CASSSDMNYGYTF
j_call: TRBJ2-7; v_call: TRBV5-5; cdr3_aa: CASSYRGLSYEQYF
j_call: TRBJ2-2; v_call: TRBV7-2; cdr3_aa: CASTTAQGLITGELFF
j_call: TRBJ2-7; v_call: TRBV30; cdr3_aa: CAWNQGDTEQYF
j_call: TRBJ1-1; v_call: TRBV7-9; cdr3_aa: CASSLGSRGGAFF
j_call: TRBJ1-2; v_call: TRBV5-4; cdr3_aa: CASSFSGSNYGYTF
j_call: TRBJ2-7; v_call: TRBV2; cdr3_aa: CASKNRDFGEQYF
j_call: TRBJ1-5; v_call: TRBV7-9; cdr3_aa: CASSTGLDFGQPQHF
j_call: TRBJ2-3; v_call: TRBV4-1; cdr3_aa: CASSRLTGGVTDTQYF
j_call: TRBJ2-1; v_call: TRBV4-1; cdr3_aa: CASSPTGLRSNEQFF
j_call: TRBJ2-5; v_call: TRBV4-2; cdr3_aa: CASSHRTSGLQETQYF
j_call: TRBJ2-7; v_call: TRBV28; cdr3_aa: CASSSHQGRGYEQYF
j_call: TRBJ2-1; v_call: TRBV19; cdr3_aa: CASSILAGNEQFF